This T cell receptor (beta chain) was identified during a study of T cell responses to AZD1222 COVID-19 vaccine (dated by TCRdb to the early 2020s). For context, the study as a whole: A total of around 240 trial participants underwent TCR sequencing, of whom approximately 200 had received two doses of AZD1222 and 26 had received two doses of the MenACWY control vaccine. Enrollment into the trials was organized by age into subgroups of 18-55, 56-69 and 70-plus years, and those subgroups contained roughly 140, 27 and 60 TCR-sequenced participants, respectively.

The CDR3 regions of human TCRbeta chains were analyzed by immunosequencing. For the original study's pipeline: Repertoire TCRs were checked for matches against a reference library of SARS-CoV-2-specific TCRs that had been generated using the MIRA antigen-specificity platform. Breadth was defined as the fraction of unique TCRs that were SARS-CoV-2-associated. Depth was defined as the fraction of total T cells that were SARS-CoV-2-associated. Using the MIRA data, every spike-specific TCR was mapped to the spike region that the TCR reacted to and assigned to either a CD4 or a CD8 class. Log10-transformed breadth and depth values were compared by one-way ANOVA with Sidak's multiple comparisons tests. TCRdb holds this immuneACCESS table with in-frame rearrangements only. Some clones are missing; in checked studies, unresolved V genes explain under half, and the rest has no known cause. That table supplies the V and J calls and clone size; D and trimming were determined from the DNA. Here the sample has some 190,000 clones; roughly 91% occur a single time. More than 1.5% of the sample is taken by the ten largest.

This specimen's time point label, interpreted: about 28 days (+/-7) after the second vaccine dose. AZD1222 recipients with second doses at about 4 weeks or about 12 weeks were pooled, because spike-specific TCR depth and breadth did not differ between schedules. Samples from vaccinated people were obtained from the UK trials COV001 and COV002, which included a single-blind randomized controlled phase 2/3 trial of AZD1222 (ChAdOx1 nCoV-19) in healthy adults. Trial participant PBMC samples were collected at day 0 and day 28 after the second dose for TCRbeta chain sequencing. On this clone itself: No antigen is known for it. It has no much larger one-base neighbor in the sample; base qualities were not kept.

Study-wide findings and limitations: Spike-specific TCR breadth and depth rose significantly after two AZD1222 doses compared with day 0 and with MenACWY recipients. Reportedly, close to half of the unique spike-specific TCRs recognized epitopes lying outside the regions that are mutated in the B.1.351 and B.1.1.7 variants. In the small 56-69-year group, the increase in depth fell short of significance, most likely because of low power. The vaccine-associated CD4 TCRs covered the entire spike protein, and the dominant responses fell in regions 160-218 and 743-854. Most participants were white British and females outnumbered males, and the authors suggested that clonal diversity may have been underestimated. Only five to seven AZD1222 recipients were SARS-CoV-2 seropositive at baseline, limiting conclusions about previously exposed vaccinees. No day 14 peak-response samples were available, so repertoires were characterized only after the peak T cell response.

From a lookup of the germline V gene (reference sequence), CDR1 and CDR2 are PRHDT and FYEKMQ. From the cysteine through the phenylalanine, the CDR3 covers 14 amino acids. CDR3 DNA is the only sequence kept; it has 42 bases, read in frame from the first base. Trimming takes 6 bases from V and 4 bases from J, and the germline ends sit 12 bases apart. The sequencing used peripheral blood, collected 28 days after the second AZD1222 dose. This chain joins TRBV13 to TRBJ1-4, with a weak D call of TRBD1 (6 bases match). This receptor was identified in an adult who received the AZD1222 COVID-19 vaccine. The CDR3 has the sequence CASRKDRSNEKLFF. The DNA reads as follows: TGTGCCAGCAGGAAAGACAGGAGTAATGAAAAACTGTTTTTT.